This TCR beta chain was found in a study of a mutant IDH1 vaccine in newly diagnosed glioma. Overall study context: Vaccine administration was initiated 4-6 weeks following radiotherapy alone, or with temozolomide cycles. Patients were pretreated with radiotherapy, temozolomide, or both, mostly both.

The assay was immunoSEQ multiplex PCR, and TCRdb's table has in-frame clones only and misses some. The sample yields tens of thousands of clones, approximately 80% seen once. On this clone: Its matching antigen is unknown.

This sample's time point: week 35, safety follow-up. The study gave 300 ug of mutant IDH1 20-mer peptide per vaccine dose, with topical imiquimod. Germline CDR1 and CDR2: MNHNS and SASEGT. The V gene lost 6 bases and the J gene lost 3 bases, with 18 bases spanning the gap. CDR3 size: 15 residues. This TCR came from a man between 35 and 55 years old with glioma. The sequencing used PBMCs, collected from a glioma patient whose treatment included an IDH1 peptide vaccine. The chain combines TRBV6-1 with TRBJ2-7; perhaps TRBD1 as D (6 bases). The CDR3 DNA is TGTGCCAGCAGCCTACAGGGAACCCCCATCTACGAGCAGTACTTC. Protein sequence: CASSLQGTPIYEQYF.